A single TCR beta chain is shown here with its context. The antigen is unknown. Trimming took 6 bases from V and 3 from J, leaving 12 bases between them. The CDR3 consists of 13 residues. Germline CDR1 is MNHEY and CDR2 is SVGEGT. The sample comes from a study of response to subunit inactivated influenza vaccine. TCRdb reprocessed the RT-PCR reads with MiXCR, giving one entry per CDR3 protein. The data show about 800,000 distinct CDR3 sequences, roughly 20% seen once. General study findings and limits: After each seasonal influenza vaccination, few new T cells are recruited, the authors suggested.

The TCR originated in a man aged 45-65 years who received an inactivated influenza vaccine. V and J are TRBV6-2 or TRBV6-3 and TRBJ2-7; D is unclear. The sample here was PBMCs from blood, taken 5 to 6 days after vaccination. CDR3 sequence: CASSGHGFYEQYF. The CDR3 DNA follows: TGTGCCAGCAGCGGGCATGGTTTCTACGAGCAGTACTTC.